This T cell receptor beta chain was documented in a study of T cells in Graves' hyperthyroidism and ophthalmopathy. General study results and limits: Onset of ophthalmopathy came a median about 6.5 months after the model predicted it. From stable hyperthyroidism, ophthalmopathy was set apart by a 13 V-J model.

This clonotype has a count of ten or more. Its cognate antigen is unknown. V lost 2 bases and J lost 5; bases outside the gene matches: 12. This CDR3 has 17 residues. CDR1 and CDR2 from the germline V gene are SEHNR and FQNEAQ (reference sequence). TCR beta CDR3 regions were amplified from RNA transcripts. First-round RT-PCR of the TCR CDR3 relied on the HTBI primer set. TCRdb called the multiplex PCR reads again in MiXCR, with one record for every CDR3 protein. The sample has approximately 410,000 distinct CDR3 sequences, roughly 15% seen once. Diagnoses rested on clinical symptoms, serum thyroxine and TRAb, thyroid ultrasound and orbital computed tomography.

The specimen was blood. The clonotype was recovered from a man aged 18 to 29 with Graves' ophthalmopathy. The gene calls are TRBV7-9 and TRBJ2-7; TRBD1 aligns across 10 bases. Here the CDR3 DNA reads TGTGCCAGCAGCTTACCTCGGGACAGGGGAGTCGTAAACGAGCAGTACTTC. It specifies CASSLPRDRGVVNEQYF.